This TCR beta chain was recorded in a study of shared clonotypes between healthy human individuals. Study-wide results and limits: Depth of sequencing was expected to influence donor clonotype sharing.

The CDR3 totals 15 residues. Per germline, CDR1 ENHRY and CDR2 SYGVKD. V lost 4 bases and J lost 1; bases outside the gene matches: 7. The table came from immunoSEQ multiplex PCR; TCRdb's copy has only in-frame clones and leaves some out. The profile shows roughly 2,300,000 clones, roughly 90% of them singletons. Concerning this clone itself: Its specificity is not known.

This rearrangement joins TRBV10-3 to TRBJ2-7; 7 bases agree with TRBD2. The specimen was naive CD4+ T cells from PBMCs. Subset given: CD45RA+ positively selected. The TCR comes from a man younger than 35 in good health. Some clones in this sample may be carry-over from other donors' samples. In nucleotides, the CDR3 is TGTGCCATCAGTGCGGGGGGACTCACATCCTACGAGCAGTACTTC. Amino acids: CAISAGGLTSYEQYF.